This T cell receptor (beta chain) appears in the sequencing data of a study of neurological immune-mediated disorders. MiXCR, applied by TCRdb to the 5' RACE reads, yields one record per CDR3 protein. Of about 36,000 distinct CDR3 sequences in the sample, around a tenth are singletons; the top ten hold roughly 7.1%. This clonotype originated in a young woman with HTLV-1-associated myelopathy (HAM/TSP). Specimen: PBMCs.

The CDR3 here is CASSAGNTRELFF. CDR3 coding DNA: TGCGCCAGCAGTGCAGGGAACACAAGGGAGCTGTTTTTT. The V gene is TRBV5-1, the J gene TRBJ2-2; perhaps TRBD1 as D (5 bases). V was pared by 5 bases and J by 9 bases, with 14 bases between. This CDR3 spans 13 amino acids. Germline V gene data show CDR1 as SGHRS and CDR2 as YFSETQ.